The clone carrying this T cell receptor beta chain was picked up a small number of times. The antigen is unknown. This sample is drawn from a study of Graves' ophthalmopathy and Graves' hyperthyroidism. Whole-study results and caveats: Prediction of ophthalmopathy progression reached about 65% sensitivity and around 76% specificity.

Ineligible for inclusion were patients with other autoimmune diseases, uncontrolled infections, pregnancy or lactation. Germline V gives CDR1 SGHNT, CDR2 YYREEE (reference sequence). V lost 7 bases, J lost 4 bases, and 20 bases lay in between. This CDR3 contains 15 residues. Scientists amplified the TCR beta CDR3 regions from RNA transcripts. First-round RT-PCR with HTBI primers preceded a second-round multiplex PCR. A single record per CDR3 protein comes from TCRdb applying MiXCR to the multiplex PCR reads. The sample lists around 1.1 million distinct CDR3 sequences, about 38% seen once, with over 8.5% in the top ten.

The receptor was derived from an adult man with Graves' hyperthyroidism. This chain connects TRBV5-4 to TRBJ1-1; D is unclear. What was sequenced was peripheral blood or thyroid tissue (not recorded which). CDR3: CASGQFGDDSTEAFF. In DNA form, the CDR3 reads TGTGCCAGCGGCCAGTTCGGCGATGATAGCACTGAAGCTTTCTTT.